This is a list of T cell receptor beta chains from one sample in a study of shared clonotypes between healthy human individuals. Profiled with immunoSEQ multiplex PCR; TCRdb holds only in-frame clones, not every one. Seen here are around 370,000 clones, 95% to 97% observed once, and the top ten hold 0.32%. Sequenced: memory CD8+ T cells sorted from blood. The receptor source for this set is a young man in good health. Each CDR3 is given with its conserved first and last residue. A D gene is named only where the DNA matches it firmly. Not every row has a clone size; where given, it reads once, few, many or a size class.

CDR3 protein: CASSATRSGASYEQYF
CDR3 DNA: TGTGCCAGCAGCGCGACCCGCAGCGGGGCCTCCTACGAGCAGTACTTC
V gene: TRBV9
D gene: TRBD2
J gene: TRBJ2-7
clone size: -

CDR3 protein: CASSTQGANEQFF
CDR3 DNA: TGCGCCAGCAGCACCCAGGGTGCCAATGAGCAGTTCTTC
V gene: TRBV5-1
D gene: -
J gene: TRBJ2-1
clone size: once

CDR3 protein: CASSLQGAGNTIYF
CDR3 DNA: TGTGCCAGCAGCTTGCAGGGGGCTGGAAACACCATATATTTT
V gene: TRBV5-6
D gene: TRBD1
J gene: TRBJ1-3
clone size: -

CDR3 protein: CATSRDIRDGNYGYTF
CDR3 DNA: TGTGCCACCAGCAGAGATATCCGGGACGGTAACTATGGCTACACCTTC
V gene: TRBV15
D gene: -
J gene: TRBJ1-2
clone size: -

CDR3 protein: CASSQSPSGRGGQFF
CDR3 DNA: TGTGCCAGCAGCCAGTCGCCTAGCGGGAGGGGAGGGCAGTTCTTC
V gene: TRBV14
D gene: TRBD2
J gene: TRBJ2-1
clone size: -

CDR3 protein: CASSTPFSGAYEQYF
CDR3 DNA: TGTGCCAGCAGCACCCCCTTTAGCGGGGCATACGAGCAGTACTTC
V gene: TRBV5-4
D gene: TRBD2
J gene: TRBJ2-7
clone size: -

CDR3 protein: CARGLGGVNYEQYF
CDR3 DNA: TGTGCCAGGGGGTTAGGCGGGGTTAACTACGAGCAGTACTTC
V gene: TRBV21-1
D gene: -
J gene: TRBJ2-7
clone size: -

CDR3 protein: CASSLWASREKLFF
CDR3 DNA: TGCGCCAGCAGCTTGTGGGCCAGTAGGGAAAAACTGTTTTTT
V gene: TRBV5-1
D gene: -
J gene: TRBJ1-4
clone size: -

CDR3 protein: CASSLLAGSYNEQFF
CDR3 DNA: TGTGCCAGCAGTTTATTAGCGGGCTCCTACAATGAGCAGTTCTTC
V gene: TRBV28
D gene: TRBD2
J gene: TRBJ2-1
clone size: few

CDR3 protein: CATSRGRGSEQFF
CDR3 DNA: TGTGCCACCAGCAGAGGTAGAGGGAGTGAGCAGTTCTTC
V gene: TRBV15
D gene: -
J gene: TRBJ2-1
clone size: once

CDR3 protein: CASRALAGGSTDTQYF
CDR3 DNA: TGTGCCAGCAGAGCACTAGCGGGAGGGAGCACAGATACGCAGTATTTT
V gene: TRBV2
D gene: TRBD2
J gene: TRBJ2-3
clone size: -

CDR3 protein: CASSLGTPRSYEQYF
CDR3 DNA: TGTGCCAGCAGCCTCGGGACGCCGCGCTCCTACGAGCAGTACTTC
V gene: TRBV5-6
D gene: -
J gene: TRBJ2-7
clone size: -

CDR3 protein: CASSFRTGYGNTIYF
CDR3 DNA: TGTGCCAGCAGCTTCAGGACAGGGTATGGGAACACCATATATTTT
V gene: TRBV7-9
D gene: TRBD1
J gene: TRBJ1-3
clone size: -

CDR3 protein: CASSPAFQETQYF
CDR3 DNA: TGTGCCAGCTCACCAGCCTTCCAAGAGACCCAGTACTTC
V gene: TRBV18
D gene: -
J gene: TRBJ2-5
clone size: -

CDR3 protein: CASSDSGQETQYF
CDR3 DNA: TGTGCCAGCAGTGATAGCGGGCAGGAGACCCAGTACTTC
V gene: TRBV6-6
D gene: TRBD2
J gene: TRBJ2-5
clone size: -

CDR3 protein: CASSLERDGETQYF
CDR3 DNA: TGTGCCAGCAGCTTAGAAAGGGACGGGGAGACCCAGTACTTC
V gene: TRBV7-9
D gene: -
J gene: TRBJ2-5
clone size: once

CDR3 protein: CASSLEERRSYNEQFF
CDR3 DNA: TGTGCCAGCAGCTTGGAGGAGCGCCGTTCCTACAATGAGCAGTTCTTC
V gene: TRBV5-8
D gene: -
J gene: TRBJ2-1
clone size: -

CDR3 protein: CASSLRQETQYF
CDR3 DNA: TGTGCCAGCAGCTTGCGACAAGAGACCCAGTACTTC
V gene: TRBV7-9
D gene: -
J gene: TRBJ2-5
clone size: -

CDR3 protein: CASSLVDGVFNSPLHF
CDR3 DNA: TGTGCCAGCAGCTTGGTTGACGGCGTTTTTAATTCACCCCTCCACTTT
V gene: TRBV5-8
D gene: -
J gene: TRBJ1-6
clone size: -

CDR3 protein: CASSQGYQETQYF
CDR3 DNA: TGCGCCAGCAGCCAAGGGTACCAAGAGACCCAGTACTTC
V gene: TRBV4-1
D gene: -
J gene: TRBJ2-5
clone size: -

CDR3 protein: CASSFRRGNTIYF
CDR3 DNA: TGTGCCAGCAGCTTTCGCAGGGGAAACACCATATATTTT
V gene: TRBV7-9
D gene: -
J gene: TRBJ1-3
clone size: -

CDR3 protein: CASSLKYSNQPQHF
CDR3 DNA: TGTGCCAGCAGCTTGAAATATAGCAATCAGCCCCAGCATTTT
V gene: TRBV5-6
D gene: -
J gene: TRBJ1-5
clone size: -

CDR3 protein: CASSLGTGYEQYF
CDR3 DNA: TGTGCCAGCAGCTTAGGGACAGGGTACGAGCAGTACTTC
V gene: TRBV7-9
D gene: TRBD1
J gene: TRBJ2-7
clone size: -

CDR3 protein: CASSSGTAYSNQPQHF
CDR3 DNA: TGTGCCAGCAGTTCCGGGACAGCTTATAGCAATCAGCCCCAGCATTTT
V gene: TRBV28
D gene: TRBD1
J gene: TRBJ1-5
clone size: -

CDR3 protein: CSASSGGAFF
CDR3 DNA: TGCAGTGCTAGCTCGGGGGGTGCTTTCTTT
V gene: TRBV20-1
D gene: -
J gene: TRBJ1-1
clone size: -

CDR3 protein: CASSFSGKTYEQYF
CDR3 DNA: TGTGCCAGCAGCTTTAGCGGGAAGACCTACGAGCAGTACTTC
V gene: TRBV7-2
D gene: TRBD2
J gene: TRBJ2-7
clone size: -

CDR3 protein: CAWDLASSSGANVLTF
CDR3 DNA: TGTGCCTGGGATCTAGCCTCCTCCTCTGGGGCCAACGTCCTGACTTTC
V gene: TRBV30
D gene: -
J gene: TRBJ2-6
clone size: -

CDR3 protein: CASSGGSATNEKLFF
CDR3 DNA: TGCGCCAGCAGCGGGGGTAGCGCAACTAATGAAAAACTGTTTTTT
V gene: TRBV5-1
D gene: -
J gene: TRBJ1-4
clone size: -

CDR3 protein: CASSLQGRLEDTEAFF
CDR3 DNA: TGTGCCAGCAGTTTACAGGGTCGCCTAGAGGACACTGAAGCTTTCTTT
V gene: TRBV27
D gene: -
J gene: TRBJ1-1
clone size: -

CDR3 protein: CASRFSNQPQHF
CDR3 DNA: TGTGCCAGCAGGTTTAGCAATCAGCCCCAGCATTTT
V gene: TRBV6-1
D gene: -
J gene: TRBJ1-5
clone size: -

CDR3 protein: CAWSTGRAEPREQFF
CDR3 DNA: TGTGCCTGGAGTACCGGGAGGGCCGAGCCGAGGGAGCAGTTCTTC
V gene: TRBV30
D gene: TRBD2
J gene: TRBJ2-1
clone size: -

CDR3 protein: CASSRRPSTDTQYF
CDR3 DNA: TGCGCCAGCAGCAGGAGACCCTCCACAGATACGCAGTATTTT
V gene: TRBV5-1
D gene: -
J gene: TRBJ2-3
clone size: -

CDR3 protein: CASSLLSGTGEQYF
CDR3 DNA: TGTGCCAGCAGTTTACTCTCGGGAACCGGCGAGCAGTACTTC
V gene: TRBV27
D gene: -
J gene: TRBJ2-7
clone size: -

CDR3 protein: CASSLGESGRDIQYF
CDR3 DNA: TGTGCCAGCAGCTTAGGAGAAAGCGGGAGAGACATTCAGTACTTC
V gene: TRBV7-9
D gene: TRBD2
J gene: TRBJ2-4
clone size: -

CDR3 protein: CASSLTLSGNTIYF
CDR3 DNA: TGTGCCAGCAGTTTGACACTCTCTGGAAACACCATATATTTT
V gene: TRBV28
D gene: -
J gene: TRBJ1-3
clone size: -

CDR3 protein: CASSWVRTGVAGELFF
CDR3 DNA: TGTGCCAGCAGCTGGGTCCGGACAGGGGTGGCCGGGGAGCTGTTTTTT
V gene: TRBV5-6
D gene: TRBD1
J gene: TRBJ2-2
clone size: -

CDR3 protein: CASSPGSKGYTF
CDR3 DNA: TGCGCCAGCAGCCCGGGCTCGAAGGGCTACACCTTC
V gene: TRBV5-1
D gene: -
J gene: TRBJ1-2
clone size: -

CDR3 protein: CASSVRLADNEQFF
CDR3 DNA: TGTGCCAGCAGCGTCCGACTAGCGGACAATGAGCAGTTCTTC
V gene: TRBV9
D gene: TRBD2
J gene: TRBJ2-1
clone size: -

CDR3 protein: CASGGANSYEQYF
CDR3 DNA: TGTGCCAGCGGCGGAGCAAATTCCTACGAGCAGTACTTC
V gene: TRBV28
D gene: -
J gene: TRBJ2-7
clone size: -

CDR3 protein: CASSFVGTGELFF
CDR3 DNA: TGTGCCAGCAGCTTTGTGGGCACCGGGGAGCTGTTTTTT
V gene: TRBV5-6
D gene: -
J gene: TRBJ2-2
clone size: -

CDR3 protein: CASSYRTGDTQYF
CDR3 DNA: TGTGCCAGCAGTTACCGGACAGGGGATACGCAGTATTTT
V gene: TRBV6-7
D gene: TRBD1
J gene: TRBJ2-3
clone size: -

CDR3 protein: CASSRNRGGLGNQPQHF
CDR3 DNA: TGCGCCAGCAGCCGGAACAGGGGGGGGCTCGGAAATCAGCCCCAGCATTTT
V gene: TRBV4-1
D gene: TRBD1
J gene: TRBJ1-5
clone size: -

CDR3 protein: CASSVGDLGTDTQYF
CDR3 DNA: TGTGCCAGCAGCGTAGGAGATTTGGGCACAGATACGCAGTATTTT
V gene: TRBV9
D gene: -
J gene: TRBJ2-3
clone size: -

CDR3 protein: CASSLMTGGSEQYF
CDR3 DNA: TGTGCCAGCAGTTTAATGACAGGGGGCTCGGAGCAGTACTTC
V gene: TRBV28
D gene: TRBD1
J gene: TRBJ2-7
clone size: -

CDR3 protein: CARPETQYF
CDR3 DNA: TGCGCCAGACCGGAGACCCAGTACTTC
V gene: TRBV10-1
D gene: -
J gene: TRBJ2-5
clone size: -